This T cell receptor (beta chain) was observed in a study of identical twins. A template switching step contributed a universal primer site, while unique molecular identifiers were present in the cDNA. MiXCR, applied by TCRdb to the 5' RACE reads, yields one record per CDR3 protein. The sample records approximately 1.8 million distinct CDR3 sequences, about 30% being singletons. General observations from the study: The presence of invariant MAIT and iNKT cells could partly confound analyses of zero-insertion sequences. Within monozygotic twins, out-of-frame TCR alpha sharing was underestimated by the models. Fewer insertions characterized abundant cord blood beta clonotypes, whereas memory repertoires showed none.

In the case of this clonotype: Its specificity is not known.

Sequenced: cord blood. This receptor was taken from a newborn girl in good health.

The CDR3 spells CASGWGRGYTF. The CDR3 DNA reads as TGTGCCAGCGGTTGGGGCAGGGGCTACACCTTC. This rearrangement joins TRBV6-1 to TRBJ1-2, with a weak D call TRBD1 (5 bases). The V gene lost 8 bases and the J gene lost 8 bases, with 12 bases spanning the gap. Germline V gene data show CDR1 as MNHNS and CDR2 as SASEGT. This CDR3 is built from 11 residues.